The 32 T cell receptor beta chains below all came from one sample that was sequenced in a study of CD8 T cells in Susac syndrome. Random hexamers were used to reverse transcribe roughly 0.45 to 1 ug of RNA. MiXCR was run by TCRdb on the immunoSEQ multiplex PCR reads, yielding one entry per CDR3 protein. The sample contains some 150,000 distinct CDR3 sequences, 90% to 95% of which appear only once. Sequenced: CD8+ T cells from PBMCs. The receptors originated from a human donor with multiple sclerosis.

The chain is built from TRBV30 and TRBJ1-5, with D maybe TRBD1 (5 bases). Trimming shortened V by 1 base and J by 5 bases, and 21 bases separated the two germline ends. This CDR3 has 17 amino acids. CDR1 is GTSNPN, CDR2 SVGIG, per germline (reference sequence). CDR3 in DNA: TGTGCCTGGAGTGACGGGGGGGAGTTTATCCGTGATCAGCCCCAGCATTTT. Its translation is CAWSDGGEFIRDQPQHF. Filled out from reference TRBV30 and TRBJ1-5, the complete variable domain reads SQTIHQWPATLVQPVGSPLSLECTVEGTSNPNLYWYRQAAGRGLQLLFYSVGIGQISSEVPQNLSASRPQDRQFILSSKKLLLSDSGFYLCAWSDGGEFIRDQPQHFGDGTRLSIL.

This chain links TRBV10-3 with TRBJ2-7; TRBD2 matches 8 bases. V trimming: 2 bases; J trimming: 0 bases; junction bases outside the gene matches: 3. The germline V gene has CDR1 ENHRY and CDR2 SYGVKD. The CDR3 loop spans 15 amino acids. The CDR3 DNA follows: TGTGCCATCAGTGAGGAGGCGGGGGGCTCCTACGAGCAGTACTTC. It is translated as CAISEEAGGSYEQYF.

The V call is TRBV7-9, the J call TRBJ2-7, with 8 bases that match TRBD1. The CDR3 spans 13 residues. V lost 7 bases and J lost 6; bases outside the gene matches: 8. The germline gives CDR1 SEHNR, CDR2 FQNEAQ (reference sequence). CDR3 sequence: CASTNRGRFEQYF. CDR3 in DNA: TGTGCCAGCACCAACAGGGGGAGGTTCGAGCAGTACTTC.

The chain joins TRBV15 to TRBJ2-6; D remains ambiguous. V was shortened by 0 bases and J by 1 base, with 13 bases between the two germline ends. CDR3 length: 18 amino acids. The V gene's germline CDR1 is LNHNV and CDR2 YYDKDF (reference sequence). The CDR3 sequence: CATSRDWDIPSGANVLTF. DNA for the CDR3: TGTGCCACCAGCAGAGATTGGGATATCCCATCTGGGGCCAACGTCCTGACTTTC. Together with reference TRBV15 and TRBJ2-6, the CDR3 gives the full variable domain: DAMVIQNPRYQVTQFGKPVTLSCSQTLNHNVMYWYQQKSSQAPKLLFHYYDKDFNNEADTPDNFQSRRPNTSFCFLDIRSPGLGDTAMYLCATSRDWDIPSGANVLTFGAGSRLTVL.

The chain carries TRBV27 and TRBJ2-5, with 7 positions matching TRBD1. V gave up 8 bases and J gave up 3 bases; unmatched junction bases: 6. The CDR3 extends over 13 amino acids. Germline CDR1 is MNHEY and CDR2 is SMNVEV (reference sequence). This chain's CDR3 is CASRLQGKETQYF. The CDR3 DNA follows: TGTGCCAGCCGCCTACAGGGGAAAGAGACCCAGTACTTC.

The chain combines TRBV27 with TRBJ2-1; the match to TRBD2 covers 10 bases. Germline V gives CDR1 MNHEY, CDR2 SMNVEV (reference sequence). V gave up 5 bases and J gave up 2 bases; unmatched junction bases: 6. This CDR3 is 16 amino acids long. DNA for the CDR3: TGTGCCAGCAGTAGTGCTAGCGGGGGAACCTACAATGAGCAGTTCTTC. Its translation: CASSSASGGTYNEQFF.

The chain uses TRBV12-3 or TRBV12-4 and TRBJ2-1; 7 bases are a match to TRBD1. V was clipped by 3 bases and J by 4 bases; unmatched bases: 6. This CDR3 spans 15 amino acids. The CDR3 is CASSLWPGQYNEQFF. The DNA for the CDR3 is TGTGCCAGCAGTTTGTGGCCGGGACAGTACAATGAGCAGTTCTTC.

The V gene is TRBV15, the J gene TRBJ1-2; TRBD1 is a possible D gene (6 bases). CDR3 length equals 16 residues. V gave up 4 bases and J gave up 7 bases, with 22 bases separating them. CDR1 and CDR2 (germline): LNHNV, YYDKDF (reference sequence). The CDR3 loop is CATSTGEADSFRGYTF. CDR3 bases: TGTGCCACCAGCACAGGGGAGGCCGACAGTTTTCGTGGCTACACCTTC.

The chain joins TRBV28 to TRBJ2-6; no clear D. The germline CDR1 and CDR2 sequences are MDHEN and SYDVKM. The ends were cut back, 3 bases at V and 3 bases at J, with 6 bases in the middle. The CDR3 totals 14 residues. CDR3 residues: CASSLYGGANVLTF. CDR3 sequence (DNA): TGTGCCAGCAGTTTGTACGGTGGGGCCAACGTCCTGACTTTC.

This sequence joins TRBV28 and TRBJ2-5, with a tentative D call TRBD1 (5 bases). The CDR3 has 15 amino acids. The ends were cut back, 5 bases at V and 3 bases at J, with 16 bases in the middle. Germline CDR1 and CDR2: MDHEN and SYDVKM. CDR3 bases: TGTGCCAGCAGTCGGTGGGGCTCCGATAAAGAGACCCAGTACTTC. This sequence encodes CASSRWGSDKETQYF.

The chain employs TRBV20-1 and TRBJ2-1; no clear D. Trimming stripped 1 base from V and 3 bases from J, with 10 bases between. The CDR3 loop spans 14 amino acids. Germline-derived CDR1 and CDR2 are DFQATT and SNEGSKA (reference sequence). CDR3 amino acids: CSARGGPIYNEQFF. The CDR3 coding sequence is TGCAGTGCTAGAGGTGGACCTATCTACAATGAGCAGTTCTTC.

The chain has TRBV4-2 and TRBJ2-7; 8 positions match TRBD2. The CDR3 is 14 amino acids. V was clipped by 2 bases and J by 3 bases; unmatched bases: 3. CDR1 LGHNA and CDR2 YNFKEQ come from the germline V gene. The CDR3 DNA reads as TGTGCCAGCAGCCAACGGGGGGGGGACTACGAGCAGTACTTC. Protein: CASSQRGGDYEQYF.

The gene calls are TRBV30 and TRBJ2-7; D perhaps matches TRBD1 (6 bases). Germline loops: CDR1 GTSNPN, CDR2 SVGIG (reference sequence). V shed 4 bases and J shed 3 bases, with 13 bases lying between them. The CDR3 runs 13 residues. CDR3 DNA: TGTGCCTGGATTTCAGGGGCGAACTACGAGCAGTACTTC. It codes for CAWISGANYEQYF.

The V and J genes are TRBV9 and TRBJ1-2, with a weak D call TRBD1 (6 bases). The CDR3 length is 14 residues. With 0 bases removed from V and 6 bases from J, the gap between germline ends came to 12 bases. CDR1 SGDLS and CDR2 YYNGEE come from the germline V gene. The CDR3 loop reads CASSVAGDSHGYTF. The CDR3 bases are TGTGCCAGCAGCGTAGCAGGGGACTCACATGGCTACACCTTC.

A single count supports this clonotype. The chain uses TRBV12-3 or TRBV12-4 and TRBJ2-5; D remains ambiguous. The V gene lost 6 bases and the J gene lost 3 bases, with 8 bases spanning the gap. This CDR3 is 12 amino acids long. In nucleotides, the CDR3 is TGTGCCAGCAGCATTTCGGAAGAGACCCAGTACTTC. Translation: CASSISEETQYF.

The chain is built from TRBV5-4 and TRBJ1-2, with D perhaps matching TRBD1 (5 bases). Trimming cost V 0 bases and J 3 bases, with 9 bases left between them. This CDR3 region has 14 residues. Germline V lookup: CDR1 SGHNT, CDR2 YYREEE (reference sequence). The CDR3 loop reads CASSLGQLDYGYTF. In DNA, the CDR3 is TGTGCCAGCAGCTTGGGACAGTTGGACTATGGCTACACCTTC.

The genes are TRBV2 and TRBJ2-7, with TRBD1 as a possible D gene (6 bases). Per the germline V gene, CDR1 is SNHLY and CDR2 is FYNNEI. The V and J ends lost 10 bases and 9 bases respectively, with 22 bases between them. The CDR3 has 13 amino acids. DNA of the CDR3: TGTGCCACCAGGGGTAAGGAAGGAGTTGGGCAGTACTTC. Amino acids: CATRGKEGVGQYF.

This chain joins TRBV20-1 and TRBJ1-4, with 10 bases matching TRBD1. Germline V gene data show CDR1 as DFQATT and CDR2 as SNEGSKA (reference sequence). After removal of 5 bases from V and 12 bases from J, the junction contained 9 bases not matched to a gene. This CDR3 contains 13 residues. As DNA, the CDR3 is TGCAGTGCTGGGACAGGGGCTGTGGGGGAACTGTTTTTT. Residues: CSAGTGAVGELFF.

The genes are TRBV7-2 and TRBJ2-1, with a weak D call TRBD2 (5 bases). The V gene's germline CDR1 is SGHTA and CDR2 FQGNSA. The CDR3 contains 11 residues. The ends were cut back, 6 bases at V and 7 bases at J, with 7 bases in the middle. The CDR3 spells CASRTGNEQFF. CDR3 nucleotide sequence: TGTGCCAGCAGGACGGGAAATGAGCAGTTCTTC.

The chain uses TRBV7-9 and TRBJ1-2, with 9 bases lining up with TRBD1. Germline V lookup: CDR1 SEHNR, CDR2 FQNEAQ (reference sequence). Germline trimming cut 6 bases from V and 3 bases from J; bases unmatched to any gene: 8. The CDR3 is 15 residues long. The CDR3 reads CASSGSQGAYYGYTF. CDR3 nucleotide sequence: TGTGCCAGCAGTGGTTCACAGGGGGCTTACTATGGCTACACCTTC.

This clonotype was picked up one time. The rearrangement joins TRBV20-1 to TRBJ2-7; possibly TRBD1 or TRBD2 for D (6 bases each). Germline V gives CDR1 DFQATT, CDR2 SNEGSKA (reference sequence). Trimming took 0 bases from V and 4 from J, leaving 22 bases between them. This CDR3 is 17 amino acids long. CDR3 residues: CSARDLLVGGTHYEQYF. CDR3 nucleotide sequence: TGCAGTGCTAGAGACCTCCTCGTCGGGGGCACCCATTACGAGCAGTACTTC.

J is TRBJ2-7 and V is TRBV30, with TRBD1 identical over 7 bases. The germline CDR1 and CDR2 sequences are GTSNPN and SVGIG (reference sequence). After removal of 5 bases from V and 5 bases from J, the junction contained 3 bases not matched to a gene. CDR3 length: 11 residues. CDR3 protein: CAWSQGDEQYF. The CDR3 nucleotides are TGTGCCTGGTCTCAGGGGGACGAGCAGTACTTC. The complete variable domain, with remaining parts taken from reference TRBV30 and TRBJ2-7, reads SQTIHQWPATLVQPVGSPLSLECTVEGTSNPNLYWYRQAAGRGLQLLFYSVGIGQISSEVPQNLSASRPQDRQFILSSKKLLLSDSGFYLCAWSQGDEQYFGPGTRLTVT.

The J gene is TRBJ2-7, the V gene TRBV20-1; D possibly uses TRBD1 or TRBD2 (5 bases each). The CDR3 consists of 14 residues. Trimming left V 4 bases short and J 3 bases short, with 16 bases between. Germline loops: CDR1 DFQATT, CDR2 SNEGSKA (reference sequence). As DNA, the CDR3 is TGCAGTGCTAAGAGACCGGGACGTATCTACGAGCAGTACTTC. Its translation: CSAKRPGRIYEQYF.

This clonotype was picked up a small number of times. The chain joins TRBV30 to TRBJ2-7, with unresolved D. Germline V gene data show CDR1 as GTSNPN and CDR2 as SVGIG (reference sequence). The CDR3 spans 11 residues. V gave up 2 bases and J gave up 1 base, with 3 bases separating them. This CDR3 is CAWSPSYEQYF. As DNA, the CDR3 is TGTGCCTGGAGTCCTTCCTACGAGCAGTACTTC.

CDR3 in amino acids: CASTLTRDEQYF. The CDR3 coding sequence is TGTGCCAGCACCCTAACCCGGGACGAGCAGTACTTC. This chain joins TRBV11-2 and TRBJ2-7; D remains ambiguous. V gave up 7 bases and J gave up 5 bases, with 12 bases separating them. Germline V gene lookup returns CDR1 SGHAT and CDR2 FQNNGV. CDR3 length equals 12 residues. Drawing the rest from reference TRBV11-2 and TRBJ2-7, the complete variable domain is EAGVAQSPRYKIIEKRQSVAFWCNPISGHATLYWYQQILGQGPKLLIQFQNNGVVDDSQLPKDRFSAERLKGVDSTLKIQPAKLEDSAVYLCASTLTRDEQYFGPGTRLTVT.

This clonotype was counted once. This chain uses TRBV9 with TRBJ2-5; TRBD2 matches 8 bases. Per germline, CDR1 SGDLS and CDR2 YYNGEE. After removal of 1 base from V and 3 bases from J, the junction contained 8 bases not matched to a gene. The CDR3 consists of 16 residues. This chain's CDR3 is CASSVSQRGREETQYF. Written as DNA, the CDR3 is TGTGCCAGCAGCGTATCACAGCGGGGGAGAGAAGAGACCCAGTACTTC.

The chain recombines TRBV27 with TRBJ2-5; D unclear. The J call may be faulty, since TRBJ2-7 better matches the DNA end. The CDR3 totals 13 residues. The germline V gene encodes CDR1 MNHEY and CDR2 SMNVEV (reference sequence). CDR3: CASSLSSRNEQYF. The CDR3, as DNA: TGTGCCAGCAGTTTATCGTCCCGAAACGAGCAGTACTTC.

The V gene is TRBV9, the J gene TRBJ2-3; a possible D gene is TRBD2 (5 bases). The germline V gene has CDR1 SGDLS and CDR2 YYNGEE. This CDR3 has 13 amino acids. The V end was cut by 3 bases, the J end by 6 bases, with 11 bases between. The CDR3 is CASSAPSRDTQYF. CDR3 bases: TGTGCCAGCAGCGCCCCTAGCAGGGATACGCAGTATTTT.

The V and J genes are TRBV3-1 and TRBJ2-3; D gene ambiguous. The germline V gene encodes CDR1 LGHDT and CDR2 YNNKEL (reference sequence). CDR3 size: 12 residues. V lost 1 base and J lost 5, with 4 bases in between. The DNA of the CDR3 is TGTGCCAGCAGCCAAGGGAAAGATACGCAGTATTTT. Amino acid sequence: CASSQGKDTQYF.

The chain joins TRBV30 to TRBJ2-7; 10 nucleotides match TRBD1. Trimming took 0 bases from V and 2 from J; bases not matched to a gene: 7. The CDR3 contains 16 residues. Germline CDR1 and CDR2: GTSNPN and SVGIG (reference sequence). The CDR3 nucleotides are TGTGCCTGGAGTGTACGGTCCGGACAGGGGGCCTACGAGCAGTACTTC. It specifies CAWSVRSGQGAYEQYF.

This rearrangement joins TRBV29-1 to TRBJ2-7; TRBD1 agrees at 12 bases. Trimming at V came to 7 bases and at J to 1 base, leaving 8 bases not matched to a gene. The CDR3 covers 15 residues. Per germline, CDR1 SQVTM and CDR2 ANQGSEA. In DNA, the CDR3 is TGCAGCGCTGGGACAGGGGGCTCTAAGTCCTACGAGCAGTACTTC. Its protein product is CSAGTGGSKSYEQYF.

The chain recombines TRBV27 with TRBJ2-1; perhaps TRBD1 as D (5 bases). The ends were cut back, 5 bases at V and 14 bases at J, with 16 bases in the middle. This CDR3 region has 12 residues. Germline V gene data show CDR1 as MNHEY and CDR2 as SMNVEV (reference sequence). This CDR3 reads CASSRPGFGKFF. For the CDR3, the DNA is TGTGCCAGCAGTCGGCCAGGGTTTGGGAAGTTCTTC.